This T cell receptor (beta chain) was profiled in a study of cytomegalovirus exposure and HLA in healthy donors. The study's findings and limits: Reportedly, HLA-A and HLA-B alleles of most subjects were accurately predicted from TCR beta.

This PCR relied on a set of 60 Vbeta primers and 13 Jbeta primers. Here immunoSEQ multiplex PCR was the method, and the copy in TCRdb shows in-frame clones only, minus some. The sample holds 60,000 to 70,000 clones, about 80% seen once. Donors showed nominal health when sampled, although they likely had unrecorded immune exposures. The CDR3 consists of 14 residues. The V gene lost 0 bases and the J gene lost 5 bases, with 11 bases spanning the gap. Germline V lookup: CDR1 SGHNT, CDR2 YYREEE (reference sequence). About this clone: Its antigen remains unknown.

This chain uses TRBV5-4 with TRBJ1-2; TRBD1 is a possible D gene (6 bases). The sequence was collected from a man aged 55 to 69 in good health and CMV-seropositive. The sequencing sample was made of PBMCs. CDR3 bases: TGTGCCAGCAGCTTGGAGGGGGGGAGGTATGGCTACACCTTC. Translating it yields CASSLEGGRYGYTF. The full variable domain, its missing parts supplied by reference TRBV5-4 and TRBJ1-2, is ETGVTQSPTHLIKTRGQQVTLRCSSQSGHNTVSWYQQALGQGPQFIFQYYREEENGRGNFPPRFSGLQFPNYSSELNVNALELDDSALYLCASSLEGGRYGYTFGSGTRLTVV.